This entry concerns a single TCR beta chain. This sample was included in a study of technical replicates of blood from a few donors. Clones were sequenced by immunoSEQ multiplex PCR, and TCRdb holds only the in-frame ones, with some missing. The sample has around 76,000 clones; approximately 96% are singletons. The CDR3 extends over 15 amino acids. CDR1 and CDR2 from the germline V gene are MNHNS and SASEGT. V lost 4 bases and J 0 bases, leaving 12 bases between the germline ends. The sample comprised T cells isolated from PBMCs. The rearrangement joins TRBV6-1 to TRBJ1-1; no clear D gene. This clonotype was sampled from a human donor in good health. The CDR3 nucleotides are TGTGCCAGCAGTGTGGCGGTTGTCATGAACACTGAAGCTTTCTTT. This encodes CASSVAVVMNTEAFF.